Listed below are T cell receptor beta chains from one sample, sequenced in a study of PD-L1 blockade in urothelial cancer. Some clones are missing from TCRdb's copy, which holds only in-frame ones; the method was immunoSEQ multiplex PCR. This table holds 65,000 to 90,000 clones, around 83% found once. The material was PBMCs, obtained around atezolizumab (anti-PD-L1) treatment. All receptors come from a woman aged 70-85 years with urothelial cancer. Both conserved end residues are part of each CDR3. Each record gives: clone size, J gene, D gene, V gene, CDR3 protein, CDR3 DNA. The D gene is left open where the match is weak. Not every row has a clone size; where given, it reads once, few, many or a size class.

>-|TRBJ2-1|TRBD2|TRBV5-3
CARSELAGGLVSYNEQFF
TGTGCCAGAAGCGAACTAGCGGGAGGGCTTGTGTCCTACAATGAGCAGTTCTTC
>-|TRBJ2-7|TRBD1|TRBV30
CAWGDSSYEQYF
TGTGCCTGGGGGGACAGCTCCTACGAGCAGTACTTC
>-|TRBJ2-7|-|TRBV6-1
CATLLQPGQGYEQYF
TGTGCCACCTTATTACAACCGGGCCAGGGCTACGAGCAGTACTTC
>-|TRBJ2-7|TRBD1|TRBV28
CASSSETRTGWNEQYF
TGTGCCAGCAGTTCCGAAACCCGGACAGGGTGGAACGAGCAGTACTTC
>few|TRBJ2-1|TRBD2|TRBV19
CASRMGGNTGNEQFF
TGTGCCAGTAGGATGGGAGGGAACACCGGGAATGAGCAGTTCTTC
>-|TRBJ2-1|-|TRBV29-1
CSVGSYEQFF
TGCAGCGTGGGGAGTTATGAGCAGTTCTTC
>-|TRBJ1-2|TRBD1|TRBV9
CASSAGQGGGYTF
TGTGCCAGCAGCGCCGGACAGGGAGGCGGCTACACCTTC
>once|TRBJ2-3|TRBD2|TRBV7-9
CASSLGLAGTSHTDTQYF
TGTGCCAGCAGCTTAGGCCTAGCGGGAACCTCTCACACAGATACGCAGTATTTT
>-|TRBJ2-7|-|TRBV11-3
CASSAGQTGLYEQYF
TGTGCCAGCAGCGCGGGACAGACAGGCCTCTACGAGCAGTACTTC
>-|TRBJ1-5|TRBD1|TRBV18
CASSPTGYQPQHF
TGTGCCAGCTCACCGACAGGGTACCAGCCCCAGCATTTT